This T cell receptor (beta chain) derives from a study of T cell changes during pregnancy in multiple sclerosis. Some clones are missing from TCRdb's copy, which holds only in-frame ones; the method was immunoSEQ multiplex PCR. The data contain 55,000 to 65,000 clones, over 90% of them singletons. Germline loops: CDR1 ENHRY, CDR2 SYGVKD. This CDR3 is built from 13 residues. The V end was cut by 2 bases, the J end by 4 bases, with 6 bases between. V and J are TRBV10-3 and TRBJ1-5; unclear D gene. The sequencing used CD8+ T cells from peripheral blood mononuclear cells, collected in the third trimester of pregnancy. The clonotype was recovered from a female donor with multiple sclerosis, enrolled in a pregnancy study. The CDR3 region has the DNA TGTGCCATCAGTGAGGAGGGAAATCAGCCCCAGCATTTT. It encodes CAISEEGNQPQHF.